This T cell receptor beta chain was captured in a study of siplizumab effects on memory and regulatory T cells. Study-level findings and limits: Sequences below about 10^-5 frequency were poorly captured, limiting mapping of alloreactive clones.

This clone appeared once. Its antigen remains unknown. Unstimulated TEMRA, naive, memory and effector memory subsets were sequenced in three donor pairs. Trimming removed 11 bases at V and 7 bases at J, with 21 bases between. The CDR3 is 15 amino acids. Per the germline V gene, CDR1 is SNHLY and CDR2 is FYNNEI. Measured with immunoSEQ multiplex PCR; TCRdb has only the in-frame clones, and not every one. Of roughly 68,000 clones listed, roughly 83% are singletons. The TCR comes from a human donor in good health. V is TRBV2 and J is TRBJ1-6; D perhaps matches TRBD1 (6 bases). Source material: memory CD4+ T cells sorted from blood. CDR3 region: CAARSSGQWNSPLHF. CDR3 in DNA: TGTGCCGCCAGGAGTTCTGGACAGTGGAATTCACCCCTCCACTTT. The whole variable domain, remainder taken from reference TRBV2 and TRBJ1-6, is EPEVTQTPSHQVTQMGQEVILRCVPISNHLYFYWYRQILGQKVEFLVSFYNNEISEKSEIFDDQFSVERPDGSNFTLKIRSTKLEDSAMYFCAARSSGQWNSPLHFGNGTRLTVT.